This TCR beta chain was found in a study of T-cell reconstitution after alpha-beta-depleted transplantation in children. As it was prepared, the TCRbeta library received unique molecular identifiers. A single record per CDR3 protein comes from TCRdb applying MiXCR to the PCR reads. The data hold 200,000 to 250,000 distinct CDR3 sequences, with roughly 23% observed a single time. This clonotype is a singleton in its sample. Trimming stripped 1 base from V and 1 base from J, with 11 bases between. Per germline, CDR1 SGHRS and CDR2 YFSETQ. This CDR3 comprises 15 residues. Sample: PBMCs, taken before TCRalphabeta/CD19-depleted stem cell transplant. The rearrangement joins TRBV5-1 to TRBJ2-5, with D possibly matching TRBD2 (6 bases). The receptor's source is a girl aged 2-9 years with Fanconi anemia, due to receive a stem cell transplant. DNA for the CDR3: TGCGCCAGCAGCTTGCAAGCGGGTACCCAAGAGACCCAGTACTTC. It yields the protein CASSLQAGTQETQYF.